This entry lists 27 T cell receptor beta chains sequenced from one sample in a study of blood T cell repertoires in COVID-19. Data came from immunoSEQ multiplex PCR; TCRdb stores just in-frame clones and leaves some out. The table records 200,000 to 250,000 clones, over 75% of them present only once. Sequenced material: peripheral blood. All receptors derive from a young man who had recovered from COVID-19.

The rearrangement uses TRBV9 and TRBJ2-5; TRBD2 agrees at 9 bases. V lost 0 bases, J lost 5 bases, and 5 bases stayed unmatched. The CDR3 is made up of 15 amino acids. The germline V gene has CDR1 SGDLS and CDR2 YYNGEE. CDR3 region: CASSVEGGGAETQYF. CDR3 nucleotides: TGTGCCAGCAGCGTAGAGGGCGGGGGGGCGGAGACCCAGTACTTC. The whole variable domain, filled in from reference TRBV9 and TRBJ2-5, reads DSGVTQTPKHLITATGQRVTLRCSPRSGDLSVYWYQQSLDQGLQFLIQYYNGEERAKGNILERFSAQQFPDLHSELNLSSLELGDSALYFCASSVEGGGAETQYFGPGTRLLVL.

This clone was observed at least ten times. The chain couples TRBV7-9 to TRBJ1-3; D might be TRBD1 (6 bases). The CDR3 consists of 16 residues. V was cut by 5 bases and J by 0 bases, with 14 bases left in between. Germline V CDR1 and CDR2: SEHNR, FQNEAQ (reference sequence). CDR3 sequence (DNA): TGTGCCAGCAGCCTTATCAGGGGACCCTCTGGAAACACCATATATTTT. Translation gives CASSLIRGPSGNTIYF. The variable domain in full, completed from reference TRBV7-9 and TRBJ1-3, reads DTGVSQNPRHKITKRGQNVTFRCDPISEHNRLYWYRQTLGQGPEFLTYFQNEAQLEKSRLLSDRFSAERPKGSFSTLEIQRTEQGDSAMYLCASSLIRGPSGNTIYFGEGSWLTVV.

V usage is TRBV2 and J usage is TRBJ1-1; D is possibly TRBD1 (6 bases). CDR1 and CDR2 from the germline V gene are SNHLY and FYNNEI. CDR3 length equals 14 residues. The germline V and J ends were trimmed by 6 bases and 1 base, with 12 bases remaining between them. The CDR3 sequence: CASSSTGSNTEAFF. In nucleotides, the CDR3 is TGTGCCAGCAGCTCGACAGGTTCGAACACTGAAGCTTTCTTT. Looking up the rest from reference TRBV2 and TRBJ1-1 gives the full variable domain: EPEVTQTPSHQVTQMGQEVILRCVPISNHLYFYWYRQILGQKVEFLVSFYNNEISEKSEIFDDQFSVERPDGSNFTLKIRSTKLEDSAMYFCASSSTGSNTEAFFGQGTRLTVV.

The rearrangement joins TRBV2 to TRBJ2-2; 8 bases map to TRBD2. Germline lookup yields CDR1 SNHLY and CDR2 FYNNEI. V lost 4 bases, J lost 0 bases, and 7 bases stayed unmatched. The length of the CDR3 is 17 residues. The CDR3 nucleotides are TGTGCCAGCAGTGTCCGGGCGGGGGGCGCGAACACCGGGGAGCTGTTTTTT. Its protein product is CASSVRAGGANTGELFF.

The V and J genes are TRBV5-1 and TRBJ1-6; the D gene is possibly TRBD1 (5 bases). The CDR3 loop spans 20 amino acids. Germline V gene lookup returns CDR1 SGHRS and CDR2 YFSETQ. V was clipped by 2 bases and J by 0 bases, with 21 bases between them. This chain's CDR3 is CASSFRTQVPGGSYNSPLHF. The DNA for the CDR3 is TGCGCCAGCAGCTTTCGTACACAGGTTCCCGGGGGCTCCTATAATTCACCCCTCCACTTT. Based on the CDR3 plus reference TRBV5-1 and TRBJ1-6, the full variable domain is KAGVTQTPRYLIKTRGQQVTLSCSPISGHRSVSWYQQTPGQGLQFLFEYFSETQRNKGNFPGRFSGRQFSNSRSEMNVSTLELGDSALYLCASSFRTQVPGGSYNSPLHFGNGTRLTVT.

The chain joins TRBV12-3 or TRBV12-4 to TRBJ2-6; D gene ambiguous. V lost 6 bases and J lost 3, with 6 bases in between. This CDR3 region has 13 residues. CDR3 coding DNA: TGTGCCAGCAGATTACGTGGGGCCAACGTCCTGACTTTC. This translates into CASRLRGANVLTF.

The V call is TRBV24-1, the J call TRBJ2-7, with 7 bases fitting TRBD2. Germline loops: CDR1 KGHDR, CDR2 SFDVKD. This CDR3 contains 13 residues. V was pared by 2 bases and J by 7 bases, with 4 bases of the junction left unmatched. The chain's CDR3 is CATSDSPGGEQYF. CDR3 bases: TGTGCCACCAGTGATTCCCCGGGGGGAGAGCAGTACTTC.

This rearrangement joins TRBV19 to TRBJ1-2, with D tentatively TRBD1 (5 bases). CDR3 length: 15 residues. The germline CDR1 and CDR2 sequences are LNHDA and SQIVND (reference sequence). Deletions cut 4 bases from V and 2 bases from J, with 14 bases between. The CDR3 region is CASSRDDGGNYGYTF. CDR3 DNA: TGTGCCAGTAGTAGGGACGATGGGGGGAACTATGGCTACACCTTC.

V and J are TRBV10-3 and TRBJ1-6; TRBD1 aligns across 9 bases. The length of the CDR3 is 15 residues. J lost 8 bases, V lost 7 bases, and 9 bases had no gene match. Germline CDR1 reads ENHRY; CDR2 reads SYGVKD. The DNA for the CDR3 is TGTGCCATCATCCGGACAGGGGTGAAATATTCACCCCTCCACTTT. Its translation is CAIIRTGVKYSPLHF.

This chain joins TRBV5-6 and TRBJ2-1; the D gene is possibly TRBD2 (5 bases). Germline V lookup: CDR1 SGHDT, CDR2 YYEEEE. The V end was cut by 0 bases, the J end by 10 bases, with 11 bases between. The CDR3 consists of 13 residues. This CDR3 reads CASSLVGDDEQFF. DNA of the CDR3: TGTGCCAGCAGCTTGGTCGGGGATGACGAGCAGTTCTTC.

The gene calls are TRBV12-3 or TRBV12-4 and TRBJ2-3; possibly TRBD1 for D (5 bases). The CDR3 consists of 11 residues. The ends were cut back, 5 bases at V and 10 bases at J, with 10 bases in the middle. CDR3 nucleotides: TGTGCCAGCAGTCTCGACAGTTCGCAGTATTTT. This translates into CASSLDSSQYF.

About this clone itself: Additional DNA sequences in this sample encode the identical CDR3. The chain employs TRBV19 and TRBJ2-1; 9 nucleotides match TRBD1. This CDR3 spans 15 amino acids. The germline CDR1 and CDR2 sequences are LNHDA and SQIVND (reference sequence). V lost 5 bases to trimming and J lost 4 bases; unmatched junction nucleotides: 6. The CDR3: CASSPDRGKYNEQFF. CDR3 coding DNA: TGTGCCAGTAGTCCCGACAGGGGGAAATACAATGAGCAGTTCTTC.

The rearrangement joins TRBV19 to TRBJ1-3; TRBD1 aligns across 8 bases. CDR3 length: 16 amino acids. Germline CDR1 is LNHDA and CDR2 is SQIVND (reference sequence). With 6 bases clipped from V and 6 bases from J, the junction kept 13 bases outside the gene matches. The CDR3 protein is CASRRVPTGDANTIYF. The CDR3 DNA is TGTGCCAGTAGAAGGGTCCCGACAGGGGACGCAAACACCATATATTTT.

This chain joins TRBV3-1 (or the pseudogene TRBV3-2) and TRBJ1-2; possible D gene TRBD1, 6 bases. The V gene's germline CDR1 is LGHDT and CDR2 YNNKEL (reference sequence). The V end lost 5 bases, the J end lost 4 bases, and 14 bases lay between the germline ends. This CDR3 has 14 amino acids. The CDR3 DNA follows: TGTGCCAGCAGCTTGACAGGCGGCGTCTATGGCTACACCTTC. Protein sequence: CASSLTGGVYGYTF.

The rearrangement links TRBV27 to TRBJ1-5; the D is unclear. With 0 bases removed from V and 5 bases from J, the gap between germline ends came to 11 bases. This CDR3 has 15 residues. Germline V gene data show CDR1 as MNHEY and CDR2 as SMNVEV (reference sequence). The CDR3 reads CASSLSNSRYQPQHF. Written as DNA, the CDR3 is TGTGCCAGCAGTTTATCAAACAGTCGGTATCAGCCCCAGCATTTT.

This chain links TRBV3-1 (or the pseudogene TRBV3-2) with TRBJ1-1, with 9 bases lining up with TRBD1. Looked up from germline, CDR1 is LGHDT and CDR2 is YNNKEL (reference sequence). The CDR3 length is 15 residues. V trimming: 4 bases; J trimming: 6 bases; junction bases outside the gene matches: 9. The CDR3 coding sequence is TGTGCCAGCAGCCCTACGGACAGGGGCCGCTCTGAAGCTTTCTTT. Its translation is CASSPTDRGRSEAFF.

This clone was counted at least ten times. The rearrangement uses TRBV6-6 and TRBJ2-5, with 7 bases matching TRBD1. CDR3 length: 14 amino acids. Germline-derived CDR1 and CDR2 are MNHNY and SVGAGI (reference sequence). With 4 bases clipped from V and 1 base from J, the junction kept 3 bases outside the gene matches. Here the CDR3 reads CASSFGTAQETQYF. CDR3 sequence (DNA): TGTGCCAGCAGTTTCGGGACAGCCCAAGAGACCCAGTACTTC.

This chain links TRBV2 with TRBJ1-5; 8 nucleotides line up with TRBD1. The germline V gene encodes CDR1 SNHLY and CDR2 FYNNEI. CDR3 length: 15 residues. V lost 5 bases to trimming and J lost 1 base; unmatched junction nucleotides: 4. CDR3 bases: TGTGCCAGCAGTTTTAGGACAGGGAGCAATCAGCCCCAGCATTTT. It yields the protein CASSFRTGSNQPQHF.

The V and J genes are TRBV12-3 or TRBV12-4 and TRBJ1-2; TRBD1 agrees at 7 bases. This CDR3 contains 13 residues. V was clipped by 5 bases and J by 6 bases; unmatched bases: 6. The CDR3 loop reads CASSPTGVNGYTF. CDR3 bases: TGTGCCAGCAGTCCAACAGGGGTGAATGGCTACACCTTC.

The V call is TRBV11-2, the J call TRBJ1-2; D perhaps matches TRBD1 (5 bases). The CDR3 length is 13 residues. The germline V gene encodes CDR1 SGHAT and CDR2 FQNNGV. The V end was cut by 5 bases, the J end by 3 bases, with 10 bases between. The DNA for the CDR3 is TGTGCCAGCAGCCCTGACAGCCACTATGGCTACACCTTC. Protein: CASSPDSHYGYTF. The full variable domain, in which reference TRBV11-2 and TRBJ1-2 provide the parts outside the CDR3, is EAGVAQSPRYKIIEKRQSVAFWCNPISGHATLYWYQQILGQGPKLLIQFQNNGVVDDSQLPKDRFSAERLKGVDSTLKIQPAKLEDSAVYLCASSPDSHYGYTFGSGTRLTVV.

This clone was seen a handful of times. The rearrangement joins TRBV5-4 to TRBJ2-1, with no clear D. Germline V lookup: CDR1 SGHNT, CDR2 YYREEE (reference sequence). V lost 2 bases and J 4 bases, leaving 16 bases between the germline ends. The CDR3 covers 16 residues. The CDR3 loop is CASSLTFNEPYNEQFF. The CDR3 coding sequence is TGTGCCAGCAGCTTAACTTTCAATGAACCTTACAATGAGCAGTTCTTC.

The CDR3 here is CASSWTVRTEAFF. CDR3 coding DNA: TGCGCCAGCAGCTGGACAGTAAGGACTGAAGCTTTCTTT. V gene TRBV5-1 combines with J gene TRBJ1-1; D possibly corresponds to TRBD1 (6 bases). The germline CDR1 and CDR2 sequences are SGHRS and YFSETQ. Trimming took 3 bases from V and 5 from J, leaving 11 bases between them. CDR3 length: 13 residues.

This chain links TRBV5-1 with TRBJ2-3; the D gene is possibly TRBD1 (5 bases). Germline V gene sequence: CDR1 SGHRS, CDR2 YFSETQ. The ends were cut back, 2 bases at V and 4 bases at J, with 11 bases in the middle. This CDR3 comprises 14 residues. As DNA, the CDR3 is TGCGCCAGCAGCTTAGGGGCAGGGTCAGATACGCAGTATTTT. Its translation: CASSLGAGSDTQYF.

This rearrangement joins TRBV12-3 or TRBV12-4 to TRBJ1-5; no definite D call. Between the trimmed V and J ends, which lost 3 bases and 3 bases, there was a span of 3 bases. CDR3 length equals 12 residues. CDR3 protein: CASSFSNQPQHF. CDR3 DNA: TGTGCCAGCAGTTTCTCCAATCAGCCCCAGCATTTT.

This chain connects TRBV19 to TRBJ1-1; D is uncertain. V lost 5 bases and J 4 bases, leaving 8 bases between the germline ends. The germline V gene has CDR1 LNHDA and CDR2 SQIVND (reference sequence). CDR3 size: 12 residues. The CDR3 nucleotides are TGTGCCAGTAGTGATCTAGGCACTGAAGCTTTCTTT. It specifies CASSDLGTEAFF. Full variable domain (missing parts from reference TRBV19 and TRBJ1-1): DGGITQSPKYLFRKEGQNVTLSCEQNLNHDAMYWYRQDPGQGLRLIYYSQIVNDFQKGDIAEGYSVSREKKESFPLTVTSAQKNPTAFYLCASSDLGTEAFFGQGTRLTVV.

This chain links TRBV7-9 with TRBJ1-2; 7 bases map to TRBD1. The CDR3 covers 11 residues. Germline V CDR1 and CDR2: SEHNR, FQNEAQ (reference sequence). The trim removed 8 bases at V and 4 bases at J, leaving 1 base unmatched. The CDR3 DNA reads as TGTGCCAGCGGACAGGTCTATGGCTACACCTTC. This encodes CASGQVYGYTF.

The V call is TRBV9, the J call TRBJ2-2; D perhaps matches TRBD2 (7 bases). This CDR3 has 15 residues. Per germline, CDR1 SGDLS and CDR2 YYNGEE. Trimming left V 5 bases short and J 3 bases short, with 14 bases between. The CDR3 region is CASRWGGPDTGELFF. CDR3 nucleotide sequence: TGTGCCAGCAGGTGGGGGGGGCCGGACACCGGGGAGCTGTTTTTT.